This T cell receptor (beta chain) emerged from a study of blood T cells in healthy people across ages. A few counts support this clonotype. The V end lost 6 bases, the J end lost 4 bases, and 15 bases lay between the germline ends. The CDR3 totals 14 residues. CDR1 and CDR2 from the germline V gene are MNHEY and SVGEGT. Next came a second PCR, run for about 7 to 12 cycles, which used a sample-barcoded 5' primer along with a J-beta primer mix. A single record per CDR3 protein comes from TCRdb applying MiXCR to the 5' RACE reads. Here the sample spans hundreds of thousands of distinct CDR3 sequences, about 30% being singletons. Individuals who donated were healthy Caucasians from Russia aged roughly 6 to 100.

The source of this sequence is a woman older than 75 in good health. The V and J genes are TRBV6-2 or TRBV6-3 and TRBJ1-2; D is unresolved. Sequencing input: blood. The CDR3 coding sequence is TGTGCCAGCAGACCCCGGACCCTTTCCTATGGCTACACCTTC. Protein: CASRPRTLSYGYTF.